One and the same sample provided the 14 T cell receptor beta chains below, sequenced in a study of T cells in Graves' hyperthyroidism and ophthalmopathy. Amplification yielded TCR beta CDR3 regions, with RNA transcripts as the source. Carried out on the TCR CDR3, a first-round RT-PCR used the HTBI primer set. MiXCR, applied by TCRdb to the multiplex PCR reads, yields one record per CDR3 protein. The table includes about 590,000 distinct CDR3 sequences, about a sixth detected once. The sequenced sample was blood. The receptors shown here come from a woman younger than 45 with Graves' hyperthyroidism.

This clonotype was seen only a few times. The chain carries TRBV29-1 and TRBJ1-1; no reliable D call. CDR3 length equals 13 residues. Trimming took off 4 bases at V and 5 bases at J, with 14 bases between the two ends. CDR1 SQVTM and CDR2 ANQGSEA come from the germline V gene. In nucleotides, the CDR3 is TGCAGCGTTGTTTTCGTCAGCGCAACTGAAGCTTTCTTT. This sequence encodes CSVVFVSATEAFF.

This chain connects TRBV28 to TRBJ1-1; the D gene is possibly TRBD1 (5 bases). CDR1 and CDR2 from the germline V gene are MDHEN and SYDVKM. The V end was cut by 3 bases, the J end by 5 bases, with 16 bases between. The CDR3 has 15 residues. The CDR3 sequence is CASSLPDSTRTEAFF. The CDR3 DNA is TGTGCCAGCAGTTTGCCCGACAGTACCAGGACTGAAGCTTTCTTT.

At least ten counts were recorded for this clonotype. The chain joins TRBV12-3 or TRBV12-4 to TRBJ1-1; D unclear. The CDR3 spans 16 residues. V was shortened by 3 bases and J by 0 bases, with 14 bases between the two germline ends. The CDR3 protein is CASSLEGPSLNTEAFF. The CDR3 nucleotides read TGTGCCAGCAGTTTGGAGGGCCCAAGCCTGAACACTGAAGCTTTCTTT.

This clonotype was recorded at least ten times. CDR3: CASSFWNGELFF. The CDR3 region has the DNA TGTGCCAGCAGCTTCTGGAATGGGGAGCTGTTTTTT. The rearrangement links TRBV3-1 to TRBJ2-2; no clear D. This CDR3 comprises 12 residues. The V gene's germline CDR1 is LGHDT and CDR2 YNNKEL (reference sequence). Trimming shortened V by 5 bases and J by 8 bases, and 9 bases separated the two germline ends.

This clonotype showed up many times. The chain has TRBV28 and TRBJ1-5; perhaps TRBD1 as D (6 bases). The CDR3 sequence is 17 residues long. Per the germline V gene, CDR1 is MDHEN and CDR2 is SYDVKM. V lost 5 bases to trimming and J lost 0 bases, with 17 bases between them. The DNA of the CDR3 is TGTGCCAGCAGTCCCAGCGGACAGAGCCTTAGCAATCAGCCCCAGCATTTT. Translated: CASSPSGQSLSNQPQHF. Looking up the rest from reference TRBV28 and TRBJ1-5 gives the full variable domain: DVKVTQSSRYLVKRTGEKVFLECVQDMDHENMFWYRQDPGLGLRLIYFSYDVKMKEKGDIPEGYSVSREKKERFSLILESASTNQTSMYLCASSPSGQSLSNQPQHFGDGTRLSIL.

The V gene is TRBV6-1, the J gene TRBJ2-3, with D maybe TRBD2 (6 bases). Germline CDR1 MNHNS, CDR2 SASEGT. There are 16 residues in the CDR3. V dropped 6 bases and J dropped 0 bases, with 16 bases sitting between them. The CDR3: CASRAQPGTSTDTQYF. The DNA of the CDR3 is TGTGCCAGCAGAGCACAGCCCGGGACTAGCACAGATACGCAGTATTTT.

In this sample, this clonotype turned up many times. V gene TRBV28 combines with J gene TRBJ2-7; 7 bases are shared with TRBD1. The CDR3 is 14 residues long. Germline trimming cut 6 bases from V and 0 bases from J; bases unmatched to any gene: 5. Per the germline V gene, CDR1 is MDHEN and CDR2 is SYDVKM. The CDR3 nucleotides are TGTGCCAGCAGACCCCGGGACAGCTCCTACGAGCAGTACTTC. Its protein product is CASRPRDSSYEQYF.

The rearrangement links TRBV19 to TRBJ2-1; no clear D gene. Trimming pared 1 base from V and 4 bases from J, leaving 11 bases between. This CDR3 is built from 15 residues. Germline values: CDR1 LNHDA, CDR2 SQIVND (reference sequence). The CDR3 DNA sequence: TGTGCCAGTAGTATAGCGGAAGGTGATTACAATGAGCAGTTCTTC. Residues: CASSIAEGDYNEQFF.

The CDR3 DNA reads as TGTGCCAGCAGTCTACTTGCATCCGGGACAGGTCACACCGGGGAGCTGTTTTTT. It specifies CASSLLASGTGHTGELFF. This chain joins TRBV6-1 and TRBJ2-2; 8 positions agree with TRBD1. The V gene end was trimmed by 5 bases and the J gene end by 3 bases; junction bases not matched to a gene: 14. Germline CDR1 reads MNHNS; CDR2 reads SASEGT. The CDR3 length is 18 residues.

This clonotype has ten or more counts. The gene calls are TRBV9 and TRBJ2-7; D is unresolved. V lost 1 base to trimming and J lost 3 bases, with 11 bases between them. The CDR3 runs 14 residues. CDR1 SGDLS and CDR2 YYNGEE come from the germline V gene. The CDR3, as DNA: TGTGCCAGCAGCGTAATTCCAGATCACTACGAGCAGTACTTC. Its protein product is CASSVIPDHYEQYF.

A note on this clonotype: Being one base from a much bigger clone, this may be a read error. This chain links TRBV10-3 with TRBJ1-1; D gene unclear. The CDR3 has 14 residues. Germline V gives CDR1 ENHRY, CDR2 SYGVKD. The DNA of the CDR3 is TGTGCCATCAGTGCTGCGGGAGGGAACACTGAAGCTCTCTTT. This sequence encodes CAISAAGGNTEALF.

This clonotype was detected many times. The rearrangement uses TRBV10-3 and TRBJ2-7; D tentatively fits TRBD1 or TRBD2 (5 bases each). Germline loops: CDR1 ENHRY, CDR2 SYGVKD. The CDR3 consists of 12 residues. Trimming left V 10 bases short and J 7 bases short, with 17 bases between. CDR3 sequence: CATEGKTREQYF. For the CDR3, the DNA is TGTGCCACCGAGGGGAAAACGAGGGAGCAGTACTTC.

This clonotype was detected only a few times. This chain joins TRBV27 and TRBJ2-1; D not resolved. This CDR3 contains 13 residues. V was trimmed by 5 bases and J by 3 bases, leaving 8 bases between them. The V gene's germline CDR1 is MNHEY and CDR2 SMNVEV (reference sequence). The DNA for the CDR3 is TGTGCCAGCAGTGACCACAACTACAATGAGCAGTTCTTC. This gives the protein CASSDHNYNEQFF.

The chain links TRBV10-3 to TRBJ1-1, with D perhaps matching TRBD1 (5 bases). Germline CDR1 reads ENHRY; CDR2 reads SYGVKD. The CDR3 consists of 15 residues. V was cut by 4 bases and J by 4 bases, with 16 bases left in between. The DNA of the CDR3 is TGTGCCATCAGTGCAGGGACCCCCCTCGGCACTGAAGCTTTCTTT. Translated, it gives CAISAGTPLGTEAFF.